The rows below give T cell receptor beta chains drawn from one sample of a study of tumor-infiltrating lymphocytes in oesophageal squamous cell carcinoma. TCRdb re-called the PCR reads through MiXCR, storing one row per CDR3 protein. The profile covers some 16,000 distinct CDR3 sequences, with around 52% appearing a single time and roughly 20% taken by the ten largest. The material sequenced was esophageal tumor tissue. These receptors were collected from a male donor with esophageal squamous cell carcinoma. Each CDR3 is given with its conserved first and last residue. The D gene is left open where the match is weak. Size values are once, few and many counts, or a class for expanded clones, and some rows have none.

>TRBV28|.|many|TRBJ1-4
CASRAPGLSNEKLFF
TGTGCCAGCAGAGCACCGGGACTGTCAAATGAAAAACTGTTTTTT
>TRBV6-4|TRBD1|.|TRBJ2-1
CASSETGTGGYNEQFF
TGTGCCAGCAGTGAGACCGGGACAGGGGGCTACAATGAGCAGTTCTTC
>TRBV7-2|TRBD2|.|TRBJ2-7
CASSLLAGGPDYEQYF
TGTGCCAGCAGCCTACTGGCGGGAGGCCCCGATTACGAGCAGTACTTC
>TRBV27|.|.|TRBJ2-1
CASSLPGLPNEQFF
TGTGCCAGCAGTTTACCGGGACTGCCAAATGAGCAGTTCTTC
>TRBV7-3|.|.|TRBJ2-5
CASSSQGGETQYF
TGTGCCAGCAGCTCACAGGGAGGAGAGACCCAGTACTTC
>TRBV3-1|TRBD1|many|TRBJ2-3
CASSQDSFGQGTDTQYF
TGTGCCAGCAGCCAAGATAGTTTCGGACAGGGTACAGATACGCAGTATTTT
>TRBV28|.|many|TRBJ1-6
CASSLVQSSYNSPLHF
TGTGCCAGCAGTTTAGTTCAGAGCTCCTATAATTCACCCCTCCACTTT
>TRBV11-1|TRBD1|.|TRBJ1-6
CASSSLRQGPNSPLHF
TGTGCCAGCAGCTCACTTAGACAGGGTCCAAATTCACCCCTCCACTTT
>TRBV7-9|.|many|TRBJ2-5
CASSLATGRYGQETQYF
TGTGCCAGCAGCTTAGCGACAGGTCGTTATGGGCAAGAGACCCAGTACTTC
>TRBV7-9|.|medium-sized|TRBJ2-2
CASSPRGSFTGELFF
TGTGCCAGCAGCCCTCGGGGGTCCTTCACCGGGGAGCTGTTTTTT
>TRBV7-4|.|.|TRBJ2-7
CASSLRGSYEQYF
TGTGCCAGCAGCTTGCGGGGTTCTTACGAGCAGTACTTC
>TRBV6-1|.|medium-sized|TRBJ2-7
CASNPGPQKYEQYF
TGTGCCAGTAACCCGGGACCCCAAAAATACGAGCAGTACTTC
>TRBV6-2/TRBV6-3|.|once|TRBJ2-3
CASSYSNNFRADTQYF
TGTGCCAGCAGTTACTCCAATAATTTTAGGGCAGATACGCAGTATTTT
>TRBV7-6|TRBD2|.|TRBJ2-3
CASSLPGGQDTQYF
TGTGCCAGCAGCTTACCGGGGGGGCAAGATACGCAGTATTTT
>TRBV6-6|.|many|TRBJ1-3
CASSYMGGSGNTIYF
TGTGCCAGCAGTTACATGGGGGGATCCGGAAACACCATATATTTT
>TRBV12-3/TRBV12-4|TRBD2|.|TRBJ2-4
CASSLSGRASIQYF
TGTGCCAGCAGTCTAAGCGGGAGGGCCAGCATTCAGTACTTC
>TRBV7-2|.|.|TRBJ2-5
CASSPGTTQGQYF
TGTGCCAGCAGCCCAGGGACGACACAGGGCCAGTACTTC
>TRBV11-2|TRBD2|.|TRBJ2-1
CASSRWATSGAEYEQFF
TGTGCCAGCAGCCGCTGGGCGACTAGCGGGGCCGAGTACGAGCAGTTCTTC
>TRBV2|.|.|TRBJ2-3
CASSAADTQYF
TGTGCCAGCAGTGCCGCGGATACGCAGTATTTT
>TRBV19|.|many|TRBJ1-5
CASSIGRAKGNQPQHF
TGTGCCAGTAGTATAGGCAGGGCAAAGGGCAATCAGCCCCAGCATTTT
>TRBV11-3|.|.|TRBJ2-5
CASSFTRETQYF
TGTGCCAGCAGCTTTACCCGTGAGACCCAGTACTTC
>TRBV7-2|TRBD2|few|TRBJ2-3
CASSPTSGANTDTQYF
TGTGCCAGCAGCCCGACTAGCGGGGCAAACACAGATACGCAGTATTTT
>TRBV6-1|TRBD1|many|TRBJ1-4
CASSARDRGGLNEKLFF
TGTGCCAGCAGTGCTAGGGACAGGGGAGGACTTAATGAAAAACTGTTTTTT
>TRBV4-3|.|.|TRBJ2-5
CASSQEIRLAQYF
TGCGCCAGCAGCCAAGAGATAAGGTTGGCGCAGTACTTC
>TRBV6-1|.|medium-sized|TRBJ1-4
CASRKNEKLFF
TGTGCCAGCAGGAAGAATGAAAAACTGTTTTTT
>TRBV6-2/TRBV6-3|.|.|TRBJ2-1
CASSYSPNEQFF
TGTGCCAGCAGTTACTCACCTAATGAGCAGTTCTTC
>TRBV7-2|.|.|TRBJ2-2
CASSRGILEVGELFF
TGTGCCAGCAGCCGGGGGATTTTGGAAGTCGGGGAGCTGTTTTTT
>TRBV6-8|.|.|TRBJ1-2
CASKQGGAYGYTF
TGTGCCAGCAAGCAGGGTGGGGCCTATGGCTACACCTTC
>TRBV12-3/TRBV12-4|.|few|TRBJ2-1
CASSLDGALAEQFF
TGTGCCAGCAGTTTGGACGGGGCCTTAGCTGAGCAGTTCTTC
>TRBV6-8|TRBD1|once|TRBJ2-4
CASRRTGFEFNEQYF
TGTGCCAGCAGGAGGACAGGGTTCGAGTTCAATGAGCAGTACTTC
>TRBV7-2|TRBD2|.|TRBJ2-7
CASSGLAGRDEQYF
TGTGCCAGCAGCGGGCTAGCGGGACGGGATGAGCAGTACTTC
>TRBV7-6|.|few|TRBJ2-6
CASSLAGSGANVLTF
TGTGCCAGCAGCTTAGCAGGGTCCGGGGCCAACGTCCTGACTTTC
>TRBV7-3|.|.|TRBJ2-3
CASSVRASSTDTQYF
TGTGCCAGCAGTGTCAGGGCTTCTAGCACAGATACGCAGTATTTT
>TRBV7-6|.|.|TRBJ2-4
CASSLVGESRGTQQYF
TGTGCCAGCAGCTTAGTAGGTGAGAGCAGGGGAACCCAGCAGTACTTC
>TRBV6-1|.|.|TRBJ2-7
CASMMGSRGYEQYF
TGTGCCAGCATGATGGGCAGCCGTGGCTACGAGCAGTACTTC
>TRBV20-1|.|.|TRBJ1-6
CSADTGFYNSPLHF
TGCAGTGCCGATACAGGATTCTATAATTCACCCCTCCACTTT
>TRBV10-1|.|.|TRBJ2-7
CVTQQHQTYEQYF
TGTGTTACCCAGCAACACCAGACCTACGAGCAGTACTTC
>TRBV7-3|TRBD2|large|TRBJ2-1
CASSPQLTSGGEQFF
TGTGCCAGCAGCCCTCAACTTACTAGCGGGGGTGAGCAGTTCTTC
>TRBV25-1|.|.|TRBJ2-6
CASTNRAGANVLTF
TGTGCCAGCACGAACAGGGCTGGGGCCAACGTCCTGACTTTC
>TRBV7-9|.|large|TRBJ1-2
CASSQGHGNYGYTF
TGTGCCAGCAGCCAGGGACATGGTAACTATGGCTACACCTTC
>TRBV6-6|.|once|TRBJ2-5
CAISDTAYQETQYF
TGTGCCATCAGTGACACAGCCTACCAAGAGACCCAGTACTTC
>TRBV27|.|many|TRBJ2-7
CASGLPYEQYF
TGTGCCAGCGGATTACCCTACGAGCAGTACTTC
>TRBV7-1|TRBD1|.|TRBJ2-7
CASSPRTDRGFEQYF
TGTGCCAGCAGCCCCCGCACGGACAGGGGTTTCGAGCAGTACTTC
>TRBV5-4|TRBD1|many|TRBJ1-4
CASSMNRGIKEKLFF
TGCGCCAGCAGCATGAACAGGGGTATTAAGGAAAAACTGTTTTTT
>TRBV6-1|.|many|TRBJ2-3
CASSPHPFGTRGDRTDTQYF
TGTGCCAGCAGTCCCCATCCCTTCGGGACAAGAGGTGATAGAACAGATACGCAGTATTTT
>TRBV11-2|.|.|TRBJ2-2
CASSLVSQLWAGTGELFF
TGTGCCAGCAGCTTAGTATCCCAGTTGTGGGCGGGCACCGGGGAGCTGTTTTTT
>TRBV10-3|TRBD2|.|TRBJ2-1
CAISDTGTTIREQFF
TGTGCCATCAGTGATACCGGGACTACTATACGTGAGCAGTTCTTC
>TRBV18|TRBD1|many|TRBJ1-5
CASSLGTGDGNQPQHF
TGTGCCAGCTCTCTAGGGACAGGGGATGGCAATCAGCCCCAGCATTTT
>TRBV27|TRBD2|.|TRBJ2-1
CASSSRTSGSIGEQFF
TGTGCCAGCAGTTCCCGAACTAGCGGGAGCATCGGTGAGCAGTTCTTC
>TRBV12-3/TRBV12-4|.|.|TRBJ2-5
CASRLGETQYF
TGTGCCAGCCGCTTGGGGGAGACCCAGTACTTC
>TRBV24-1|.|many|TRBJ2-3
CATSDLVDTQYF
TGTGCCACCAGTGATTTGGTGGATACGCAGTATTTT
>TRBV7-9|.|.|TRBJ2-1
CASSLWRTGNEQFF
TGTGCCAGCAGCTTGTGGCGAACCGGGAATGAGCAGTTCTTC
>TRBV12-3/TRBV12-4|TRBD1|once|TRBJ2-3
CASSLQGINTDTQYF
TGTGCCAGCAGTCTACAGGGGATCAACACAGATACGCAGTATTTT
>TRBV7-2|.|.|TRBJ2-6
CASSRNSGANVLTF
TGTGCCAGCAGCCGAAACTCTGGGGCCAACGTCCTGACTTTC
>TRBV7-6|.|.|TRBJ1-3
CASSAGQLSGNTIYF
TGTGCCAGCAGCGCCGGACAACTCTCTGGAAACACCATATATTTT